A selection of T cell receptor beta chains follows, all from one sample in a study of cytomegalovirus exposure and HLA in healthy donors. Sequenced by immunoSEQ multiplex PCR; TCRdb stores in-frame clones only, minus some. The sample holds over 150,000 clones, around 80% seen once. Sequencing was performed on PBMCs. The receptors were gathered from a woman aged 45 to 65 in good health and CMV-seropositive. Each CDR3 is given with its conserved first and last residue. D genes are given only for firm matches. Clone size appears in some rows only: once, few, many, or a class for an expanded clone.

J gene | V gene | D gene | clone size | CDR3 protein | CDR3 DNA
TRBJ1-2 | TRBV28 | NA | NA | CASSLLGPANYGYTF | TGTGCCAGCAGTCTCCTGGGGCCGGCTAACTATGGCTACACCTTC
TRBJ2-7 | TRBV9 | TRBD1 | few | CASSLGGISYEQYF | TGTGCCAGCAGCCTAGGGGGCATCTCCTACGAGCAGTACTTC
TRBJ2-1 | TRBV30 | NA | NA | CAWSSTVISYNEQFF | TGTGCCTGGAGCTCGACAGTTATCTCCTACAATGAGCAGTTCTTC
TRBJ2-7 | TRBV5-1 | NA | NA | CASSLGGGEQYF | TGCGCCAGCAGCTTGGGAGGCGGCGAGCAGTACTTC
TRBJ1-2 | TRBV6-5 | NA | NA | CASTRPGDIGYTF | TGTGCCAGCACCCGCCCGGGGGATATTGGCTACACCTTC
TRBJ2-3 | TRBV9 | TRBD2 | NA | CASSVGVGMGLAGTDTQYF | TGTGCCAGCAGCGTAGGCGTAGGCATGGGACTAGCGGGCACAGATACGCAGTATTTT
TRBJ1-1 | TRBV6-1 | NA | NA | CASTVTGGAFF | TGTGCCAGCACTGTGACAGGTGGGGCTTTCTTT
TRBJ1-2 | TRBV5-6 | NA | once | CASSLAGIGYTF | TGTGCCAGCAGCTTGGCGGGGATCGGCTACACCTTC
TRBJ1-2 | TRBV18 | TRBD1 | NA | CASSPGTAATGQGYGYTF | TGTGCCAGCTCACCCGGGACCGCGGCGACTGGACAGGGCTATGGCTACACCTTC
TRBJ2-5 | TRBV7-2 | TRBD2 | NA | CASSLGVGRGETQYF | TGTGCCAGCAGCTTAGGGGTAGGGAGGGGAGAGACCCAGTACTTC
TRBJ1-5 | TRBV28 | NA | NA | CASSLGLINQPQHF | TGTGCCAGCAGTTTAGGGCTGATAAATCAGCCCCAGCATTTT
TRBJ2-3 | TRBV5-6 | TRBD2 | NA | CASSLMTSGPWSTDTQYF | TGTGCCAGCAGCTTGATGACTAGCGGGCCCTGGAGCACAGATACGCAGTATTTT
TRBJ1-3 | TRBV5-1 | NA | once | CASSFLLPRGGNTIYF | TGCGCCAGCAGCTTCCTCTTGCCACGAGGGGGAAACACCATATATTTT
TRBJ1-2 | TRBV11-3 | TRBD1 | NA | CASRRTGAYGYTF | TGTGCCAGCAGAAGGACAGGGGCCTATGGCTACACCTTC
TRBJ2-1 | TRBV6-5 | NA | once | CASSYSRYNEQFF | TGTGCCAGCAGTTACTCCAGATACAATGAGCAGTTCTTC
TRBJ2-5 | TRBV11-2 | TRBD2 | NA | CASSLVGTMQETQYF | TGTGCCAGCAGCTTAGTAGGGACTATGCAAGAGACCCAGTACTTC
TRBJ1-1 | TRBV28 | TRBD1 | NA | CASSPPAGGFTEAFF | TGTGCCAGCAGTCCCCCGGCAGGGGGCTTTACTGAAGCTTTCTTT
TRBJ2-5 | TRBV5-1 | NA | NA | CASSHSLAGIQETQYF | TGCGCCAGCAGCCACTCGTTGGCGGGGATCCAAGAGACCCAGTACTTC
TRBJ2-7 | TRBV6-6 | NA | NA | CASRTASYEQYF | TGTGCCAGCAGGACTGCCTCCTACGAGCAGTACTTC
TRBJ2-5 | TRBV13 | TRBD2 | NA | CASSPPGGAGGETQYF | TGTGCCAGCAGCCCCCCTGGAGGGGCCGGGGGGGAGACCCAGTACTTC
TRBJ2-5 | TRBV5-8 | TRBD1 | once | CASTSGQPRETQYF | TGTGCCAGCACCTCGGGACAGCCTAGGGAGACCCAGTACTTC
TRBJ1-1 | TRBV9 | NA | few | CASSVLSGNTEAFF | TGTGCCAGCAGCGTTCTTTCCGGGAACACTGAAGCTTTCTTT
TRBJ2-5 | TRBV11-2 | NA | NA | CASSSGGGRGAETQYF | TGTGCCAGCAGCTCAGGAGGGGGCAGGGGGGCAGAGACCCAGTACTTC
TRBJ2-3 | TRBV5-8 | NA | NA | CASSLRGATDTQYF | TGTGCCAGCAGCTTGAGGGGCGCCACAGATACGCAGTATTTT